This T cell receptor beta chain was captured by sequencing in a study of cytomegalovirus exposure and HLA in healthy donors (dated by TCRdb to 2016 to 2017). For context, the study as a whole: In an earlier analysis of roughly 500 of the donors, about 260 Gb of sequence data and just under 120 million unique TCR beta sequences from 150 million to 200 million T cells were reported. Roughly 310 gigabases of sequencing data and approximately 85 million unique TCR sequences were included in an early release covering over 600 HLA-typed donors. Of the approximately 400 genotyped donors, around 81% fell in the genetic ancestry cluster associated with self-reported Caucasian donors. The aim of the study was to test whether cataloging public T cell receptors could identify signatures of past pathogen exposure. The study used immunosequencing to profile the T cell repertoires of 666 subjects and linked those repertoires to cytomegalovirus serostatus. Along with the approximately 600-subject first cohort, a separate validation cohort of 120 different subjects was used. High-throughput TCR immunosequencing, statistical association of individual TCRs with disease status, and machine learning were combined to predict cytomegalovirus infection status. A later analysis re-analyzed previously published TCR beta repertoires from 550 to 700 donors and added high-resolution HLA genotyping to study TCR occurrence patterns. Rather than drawing on any new phenotypic data, the later analysis identified candidate immune exposures from TCR beta sequences and the way those sequences occurred across donors. An earlier analysis of 500 to 750 of the donors applied high-throughput TCR beta sequencing to assess whether each TCR beta V gene segment acted as functional or pseudogenic. Donor age, sex, ethnicity and CMV serostatus were compiled alongside the repertoire data. A later genetic analysis used genome-wide SNP genotypes for about 55% of the 666 donors, treating that subset as a discovery cohort. Every discovery cohort repertoire had been produced on one sequencing platform. Class I and class II HLA loci were covered by the typing at four-digit resolution. The number of donors typed differed by locus, with 629-630 for A, B, C, DRB1 and DQB1, approximately 500 for DQA1, 600 to 610 for DPA1, and approximately 470 for DPB1. Roughly 5 DR-DQ haplotypes were handled as single units for association and clustering because linkage in the cohort was strong. Among 300 to 500 genotyped donors of the cohort, an average of roughly 230,000 unique TCR beta nucleotide sequences was sequenced per donor, of which roughly 18% were non-productive. Overall study outcomes, separate from this receptor: The only immune exposure information available for the cohort was CMV serostatus. A further reported finding was that TCR beta sequences accurately predicted the HLA-A and HLA-B alleles for most subjects in the first cohort. The sequencing pipeline was judged likely to have produced a cluster of highly shared sequence variants as a technical artifact. In an earlier analysis of 587 of the donors, most TCR beta V segments were observed in productive rearrangements about 90% or about 30% of the time, broadly matching IMGT annotations. Strong co-occurrence of HLA alleles, especially DR and DQ, made assigning TCR associations to individual alleles difficult. In a later analysis, 15,000 to 20,000 TCR beta sequences were associated with specific HLA alleles at a false discovery rate of 0.05. Compared with equally common non-associated chains, HLA-associated TCR beta chains in a later analysis were more clonally expanded and had lower generation probabilities. Linkage disequilibrium might explain the correlated functional status among segregating V segments, but an unknown experimental factor could not be excluded. In this cohort, only TCR beta chains were sequenced, and detectable features were limited by the absence of alpha or paired-chain data. Most TCR sequences were seen in very few donors, while some public TCRs were found in many individuals. According to a later genetic analysis, donors in an Asian-associated ancestry cluster had fewer N-insertions in productive TCRs than the approximately 630-donor mean. In a later analysis, the rate of TCR association differed among HLA loci, with DRB1 alleles having the most associated TCRs and HLA-C alleles having the fewest. The study gave a list of over 150 TCR beta chains associated with cytomegalovirus. HLA typing was unavailable for some donors at each locus, so association tests used only the typed subset. V-gene and J-gene trimming of TCR beta chains was associated with a missense DCLRE1C variant in a later genetic analysis, and the association was replicated in an independent cohort. A later analysis found that most CMV-associated TCR beta chains appeared HLA-restricted, with HLA associations seemingly driven largely by CMV exposure. Because counts were too low, under 20 rarely observed V segments, including chromosome 9 orphons, were left out of the earlier analysis of a few hundred of the donors. Roughly uniform sequencing depth across donors was assumed in presence/absence analyses, although this assumption may not hold. The authors suggested that the approach could potentially be generalized to other disease states and immunological phenotypes. Some IMGT-functional V segments, including TRBV6-2 and TRBV6-3, could not be distinguished by the 87-base-pair reads and were therefore excluded. A few of the identified cytomegalovirus-associated TCR beta chains were confirmed in vitro to be specific for cytomegalovirus antigens. In both the original and validation cohorts, the classifier was reported to diagnose cytomegalovirus status with high specificity and sensitivity. A later analysis reported that several top co-occurrence clusters appeared linked to parvovirus B19, influenza, CMV and Epstein-Barr virus.

On this clone: The antigen it binds to is not known. Within one base of it there is no much larger clone, and no base qualities were kept.

The library was generated by the immunoSEQ multiplex PCR assay. The multiplex PCR relied on a mix of 60 forward primers for TCR Vbeta segments and 13 reverse primers for TCR Jbeta segments. A multiplex PCR assay on genomic DNA amplified the CDR3 region of rearranged TCR beta genes. The Illumina HiSeq System was used to sequence the amplified TCR beta libraries as 87-base-pair reads. Per the source publication's procedure: Across the 700 or so repertoires, a later analysis counted 60 million to 90 million unique TCR beta chains, 9.5 million to 13 million of which were shared by at least two donors. Raw reads were error-corrected and collapsed into unique sequences with a nearest-neighbor algorithm that merged closely related sequences to remove PCR and sequencing errors. CDR3 sequences were aligned to IMGT reference sequences to assign V, D and J gene segments. For a sequence to be retained, at least a six-nucleotide match to both a V gene segment and a J gene segment was required. A rearrangement counted as productive if the CDR3 had no stop codons and remained in frame with V and J, and every other rearrangement counted as non-productive. Following IMGT convention, CDR3 was defined as the stretch from the second conserved V-encoded cysteine to the conserved J-encoded phenylalanine. The earlier analysis of some 540 of the donors excluded any sequence lacking an unambiguous match to a single V gene segment. An earlier analysis of several hundred of the donors classified V segments as functional when productive rearrangements were above 56.7% and as segregating when the standard deviation between donors was above 5%. A statistical classification framework was built to diagnose cytomegalovirus status from the catalog of TCR beta chain sequences. In a later analysis, V and J genes were assigned by comparing TCR nucleotide sequences against IMGT/GENE-DB human TR gene sequences. The TCRdist pipeline was used in a later analysis to assign CDR3 sequences and most-parsimonious VDJ recombination scenarios. In a later analysis, every TCR beta chain was defined by the combination of its CDR3 amino acid sequence and its V-gene family, and reads without a unique V-gene family were dropped. To address suspected cross-contamination and a sequencing artifact, a later analysis removed approximately 600 highly shared, low-generation-probability nucleotide sequences. In a later analysis, a clonal expansion index for each public chain was calculated from normalized within-repertoire ranks of inferred template counts. In a later analysis, generation probabilities were computed with a VDJ recombination model fitted to out-of-frame rearrangements, and the resulting probabilities were checked against IGoR. In a later analysis, hypergeometric tests were used to score TCR-TCR, TCR-HLA and TCR-CMV co-occurrence, with a repertoire-size bias correction applied to TCR pairs. A later analysis estimated false discovery rates by permuting HLA or CMV assignments 20 times. In a later analysis, co-occurring TCRs were grouped with DBSCAN, and TCRdist sequence similarity was added when clustering was performed within HLA-allele-positive subsets. Repertoires with fewer than 30,000 or more than 120,000 public chains, plus five repertoires with anomalous nucleotide sharing, were excluded from co-occurrence clustering. Sourced from immuneACCESS, this table was stored by TCRdb with only in-frame sequences that have V and J called. A share of the clones is absent; for the studies checked, an unresolved V gene accounts for under half, and the remainder has no known explanation. That table gives V, J and clone size, and the DNA gave D and trimming. Across this sample there are some 120,000 clones, with roughly 73% seen only once. 0.87% of the sample is in the top ten clones.

CDR1 and CDR2 were assigned from the germline V gene as MNHEY and SVGAGI. The CDR3 numbers 16 residues from cysteine through phenylalanine. Only CDR3 DNA remains: 48 bases, in frame from the first base. The germline V end is reduced by 0 bases and the J end by 3 bases; junction bases left unmatched: 6. The cohort comprised 710 or so healthy bone marrow donors. At the time of sampling, every cohort member was nominally healthy, though immune exposures that went unrecorded were likely present. The donor was CMV seronegative and was included in the group of under 450 seronegative cohort members. A peripheral blood sample was provided by each donor, and peripheral blood mononuclear cells were used for TCR beta sequencing. The Qiagen DNeasy Blood Extraction Kit was used to extract genomic DNA from the blood cell samples.

The specimen sequenced was PBMCs. This clonotype was sampled from a woman aged 25 to 39 in good health and CMV-seronegative. The chain joins TRBV6-5 to TRBJ1-2, with TRBD1 identical over 8 junction bases. Here is the DNA: TGTGCCAGCAGTTACTCGATCGGGACAGGTGACTATGGCTACACCTTC. Its protein is CASSYSIGTGDYGYTF.